Listed below are T cell receptor beta chains from one sample, sequenced in a study of blood T cell repertoires in COVID-19. Sequenced by immunoSEQ multiplex PCR; TCRdb stores in-frame clones only, minus some. The sample lists approximately 160,000 clones, more than 60% occurring once. Sequenced sample: peripheral blood. These receptors came from a man aged 60-69 years with acute or convalescent COVID-19. CDR3s include the opening cysteine and the closing phenylalanine or tryptophan. Where a row states a size, it is once, few, many or the class of an expanded clone; other rows omit it.

>TRBV7-2|TRBJ2-1|once
CASSYRDRINEQFF
>TRBV6-6|TRBJ2-7|-
CASTLREGSYEQYF
>TRBV7-3|TRBJ2-7|-
CASSLIPGDYEQYF
>TRBV30|TRBJ1-2|-
CAWRGGGGGLYGYTF
>TRBV2|TRBJ1-5|-
CASRFQGAGNQPQHF
>TRBV5-1|TRBJ2-7|-
CASSPGQGSSYEQYF
>TRBV5-3|TRBJ2-5|-
CARNRQRHQETQYF
>TRBV27|TRBJ2-1|-
CASSLVGRDNEQFF
>TRBV29-1|TRBJ1-3|once
CSVETQQGSISGNTIYF
>TRBV7-2|TRBJ1-2|-
CASTQGQVLNYGYTF
>TRBV29-1|TRBJ2-1|-
CSVEGTSGGAYNEQFF
>TRBV30|TRBJ2-7|-
CAWSGQGIGEQYF
>TRBV12-3/TRBV12-4|TRBJ1-1|few
CASSLGPGTEAFF
>TRBV28|TRBJ1-2|-
CASIGLARGYTF
>TRBV18|TRBJ1-1|-
CASSQDILDSGAFF
>TRBV18|TRBJ1-1|-
CASSPSPGTEAFF
>TRBV7-9|TRBJ2-3|-
CASSLVLAGGTDTQYF
>TRBV6-4|TRBJ1-5|-
CARGDISNQPQHF
>TRBV24-1|TRBJ2-3|-
CATSGGQGSTDTQYF
>TRBV7-6|TRBJ1-1|-
CASSSRDRGMNTEAFF
>TRBV9|TRBJ2-5|-
CASSVVPGGETQYF
>TRBV29-1|TRBJ2-2|-
CSAGTANTGELFF
>TRBV29-1|TRBJ1-1|-
CSGGAGGVGTEAFF
>TRBV7-2|TRBJ2-7|-
CASSIPGQGPYEQYF
>TRBV11-1|TRBJ2-7|-
CASSSNSYEQYF
>TRBV19|TRBJ1-1|-
CASSAGDLNTEAFF
>TRBV9|TRBJ2-3|-
CASSVRPLTSGGTDTQYF
>TRBV27|TRBJ1-2|few
CASSNDRGGYGYTF
>TRBV5-6|TRBJ1-1|-
CASSLPGSVATEAFF
>TRBV19|TRBJ2-7|-
CASKRQDSYEQYF
>TRBV6-6|TRBJ1-4|-
CASSNRGEKLFF
>TRBV27|TRBJ2-5|-
CASSSLLGTVQETQYF
>TRBV7-9|TRBJ1-5|-
CASSSNLGGINQPQHF
>TRBV7-2|TRBJ1-5|once
CASSWENQPQHF
>TRBV20-1|TRBJ2-1|-
CSASRIVRGGAYNEQFF
>TRBV9|TRBJ2-1|-
CASSVAGLAYNEQFF
>TRBV9|TRBJ1-2|-
CASSAKTRDSHYGYTF